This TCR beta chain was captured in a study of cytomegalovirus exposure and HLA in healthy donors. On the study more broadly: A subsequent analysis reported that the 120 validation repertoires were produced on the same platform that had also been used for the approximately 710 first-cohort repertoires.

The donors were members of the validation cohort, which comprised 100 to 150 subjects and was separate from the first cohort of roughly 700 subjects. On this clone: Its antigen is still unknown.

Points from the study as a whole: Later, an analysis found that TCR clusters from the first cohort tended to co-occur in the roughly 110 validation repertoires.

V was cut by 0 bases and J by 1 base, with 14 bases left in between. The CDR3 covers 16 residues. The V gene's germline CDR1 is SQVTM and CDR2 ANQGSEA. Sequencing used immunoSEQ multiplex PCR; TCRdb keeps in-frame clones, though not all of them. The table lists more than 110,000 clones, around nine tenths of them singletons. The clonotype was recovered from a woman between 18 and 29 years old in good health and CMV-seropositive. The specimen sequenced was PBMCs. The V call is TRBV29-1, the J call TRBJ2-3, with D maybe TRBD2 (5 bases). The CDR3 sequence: CSVEDGGWTRTDTQYF. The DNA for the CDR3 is TGCAGCGTTGAAGATGGCGGGTGGACCCGCACAGATACGCAGTATTTT.